This entry describes one T cell receptor (beta chain). This specimen belongs to a study of blood T cell repertoires in COVID-19. Study information: The United States, Italy and Spain supplied acute and convalescent COVID-19 samples.

Those who participated ranged in age from 18 to 89 years and resided in under 25 US areas. In the original workflow: Amplified reference gene primers provided the basis for estimating nucleated cell counts. This table comes from immunoSEQ multiplex PCR, and its TCRdb copy is limited to in-frame clones, with some not included. V and J calls plus clone size are reproduced from that table; the DNA served to infer D and trimming. The top ten hold approximately 12% of the sample, which has around 170,000 clones, 84% seen once. The CDR3 has 12 residues. From germline, CDR1 is SGHNT and CDR2 YYREEE (reference sequence). V was clipped by 4 bases and J by 15 bases; unmatched bases: 6.

The receptor's source is a middle-aged man who had recovered from COVID-19. V is TRBV5-4 and J is TRBJ2-1, with 11 positions matching TRBD2. Sequencing was performed on PBMCs or T cells enriched from blood (not recorded which). CDR3 amino acids: CASSSSGGVPFF. DNA of the CDR3: TGTGCCAGCAGCAGTAGCGGGGGGGTACCGTTCTTC.